This TCR beta chain originates from a study of graft-versus-host responses after intestinal transplantation. Overall study context: Transplants were multivisceral, liver-intestinal, or isolated intestinal.

Assay: immunoSEQ multiplex PCR; the TCRdb copy retains only in-frame clones and omits some. The sample lists 8,000 to 11,000 clones; roughly a third were seen once. Plating combined roughly 200,000 CFSE-labeled responder cells with roughly 200,000 irradiated, violet-dye-labeled stimulator cells. Researchers sorted proliferating CFSE-low CD3+CD4+ and CD3+CD8+ responders once the reaction had finished. The J segment lost 6 bases and the V segment lost 3 bases, leaving 7 bases of the junction unmatched. This CDR3 has 14 residues. Germline V gene lookup returns CDR1 MNHEY and CDR2 SMNVEV (reference sequence). Points from the study as a whole: Association was observed between peak circulating GvH clone levels and early post-transplant HvG declines. Some GvH clones appeared in ileal mucosa or blood before recipient bone marrow.

This sequence originates from a human patient who received an intestinal transplant. The chain joins TRBV27 to TRBJ1-2; 7 bases are a match to TRBD1. Specimen: alloreactive CD8+ T cells from a mixed lymphocyte reaction culture, collected before intestinal transplant. Sample subset: CFSE-low proliferating T cells sorted from approximately 6-day pre-transplant mixed lymphocyte reaction (GvH or HvG direction). CDR3 loop: CASSFDRAFNGYTF. The CDR3 nucleotides are TGTGCCAGCAGTTTTGACAGGGCCTTTAATGGCTACACCTTC.